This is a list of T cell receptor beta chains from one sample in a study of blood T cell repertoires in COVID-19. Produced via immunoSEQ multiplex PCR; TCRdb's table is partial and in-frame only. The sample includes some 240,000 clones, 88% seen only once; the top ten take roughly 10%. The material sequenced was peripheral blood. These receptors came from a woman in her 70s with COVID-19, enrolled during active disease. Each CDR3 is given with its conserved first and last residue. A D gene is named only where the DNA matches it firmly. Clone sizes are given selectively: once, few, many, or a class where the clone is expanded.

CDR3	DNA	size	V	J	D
CAWNPGTGLNTEAFF	TGTGCCTGGAACCCAGGGACAGGCCTGAACACTGAAGCTTTCTTT	NA	TRBV30	TRBJ1-1	TRBD1
CASSPQDTQYF	TGTGCCAGCAGTCCCCAAGATACGCAGTATTTT	NA	TRBV28	TRBJ2-3	NA
CASSPLEAPNSPLHF	TGTGCCAGCTCACCCCTAGAGGCCCCCAATTCACCCCTCCACTTT	NA	TRBV18	TRBJ1-6	NA
CASSLTDRGTEAFF	TGTGCCAGCAGTTTAACGGACAGGGGAACTGAAGCTTTCTTT	NA	TRBV28	TRBJ1-1	TRBD1
CASSVKPNTGELFF	TGTGCCAGCAGCGTCAAGCCGAACACCGGGGAGCTGTTTTTT	NA	TRBV9	TRBJ2-2	NA
CASSRGAGTNTGELFF	TGCGCCAGCAGCCGCGGGGCGGGGACGAACACCGGGGAGCTGTTTTTT	NA	TRBV5-1	TRBJ2-2	NA
CASSQETDYGYTF	TGCGCCAGCAGCCAAGAGACAGACTATGGCTACACCTTC	NA	TRBV4-3	TRBJ1-2	NA
CASSRTPPGTGSGNTIYF	TGTGCCAGCAGCCGCACACCACCCGGGACAGGGTCTGGAAACACCATATATTTT	NA	TRBV7-6	TRBJ1-3	TRBD1
CASSSPGGTTDTQYF	TGTGCCAGCAGCTCCCCAGGGGGCACCACAGATACGCAGTATTTT	NA	TRBV11-1	TRBJ2-3	TRBD1
CASSLARSQETQYF	TGTGCCAGCAGCTTGGCCCGCAGCCAAGAGACCCAGTACTTC	once	TRBV5-5	TRBJ2-5	NA
CASIITYRTGSYEQYF	TGTGCCAGCATCATCACCTATCGGACAGGGAGCTACGAGCAGTACTTC	NA	TRBV7-3	TRBJ2-7	TRBD1
CASSIYGEYGYTF	TGTGCCAGTAGTATCTACGGGGAGTATGGCTACACCTTC	NA	TRBV19	TRBJ1-2	NA
CASSKGQGRGYTEAFF	TGTGCCAGTAGTAAAGGACAGGGAAGGGGGTACACTGAAGCTTTCTTT	many	TRBV19	TRBJ1-1	TRBD1
CASSLGASSEKLFF	TGTGCCAGCAGCTTAGGGGCCTCCTCTGAAAAACTGTTTTTT	few	TRBV11-3	TRBJ1-4	NA
CASSPRLAGKRETQYF	TGCGCCAGCAGCCCCCGGCTAGCGGGAAAGCGGGAGACCCAGTACTTC	NA	TRBV5-1	TRBJ2-5	TRBD2
CASRTDRWSEKLFF	TGTGCCAGCCGCACCGACAGGTGGTCCGAAAAACTGTTTTTT	NA	TRBV6-6	TRBJ1-4	NA
CASSQSVWQGHNSPLHF	TGCGCCAGCAGCCAATCCGTGTGGCAGGGCCATAATTCACCCCTCCACTTT	NA	TRBV4-1	TRBJ1-6	NA
CASSLHGGDGNTIYF	TGTGCCAGCAGCTTGCACGGAGGAGATGGAAACACCATATATTTT	NA	TRBV7-9	TRBJ1-3	NA
CASSPLWRDNEQFF	TGTGCCAGCAGCCCTCTCTGGAGGGATAATGAGCAGTTCTTC	NA	TRBV11-2	TRBJ2-1	NA
CASSLVGREGDNYGYTF	TGTGCCAGCAGCTTGGTTGGCAGGGAAGGGGATAACTATGGCTACACCTTC	once	TRBV5-6	TRBJ1-2	NA
CASSLVPGQETQYF	TGCGCCAGCAGCTTGGTTCCAGGTCAAGAGACCCAGTACTTC	NA	TRBV5-1	TRBJ2-5	NA
CASSYASGNYNEQFF	TGTGCCAGCAGTTACGCCAGCGGGAACTACAATGAGCAGTTCTTC	NA	TRBV6-6	TRBJ2-1	TRBD2
CRLTGTEAFF	TGCAGATTGACGGGAACTGAAGCTTTCTTT	NA	TRBV20-1	TRBJ1-1	NA
CASKRSGQGSYGYTF	TGTGCCAGCAAAAGATCTGGACAGGGTAGCTATGGCTACACCTTC	NA	TRBV28	TRBJ1-2	TRBD1
CAGCNQPQHF	TGTGCCGGCTGCAATCAGCCCCAGCATTTT	NA	TRBV6-5	TRBJ1-5	NA
CASSLVGTGDEKLFF	TGTGCCAGCAGCTTAGTGGGGACAGGGGATGAAAAACTGTTTTTT	NA	TRBV11-3	TRBJ1-4	TRBD1
CASSPNRVTNTEAFF	TGTGCCAGCAGCCCGAACAGGGTTACGAACACTGAAGCTTTCTTT	NA	TRBV11-3	TRBJ1-1	NA
CASSQWSTRLNTEAFF	TGTGCCAGCAGCCAATGGTCAACCAGGTTGAACACTGAAGCTTTCTTT	once	TRBV3-1/TRBV3-2	TRBJ1-1	NA
CASRNPTPGTGNGFSYEQYF	TGTGCCAGCAGGAACCCAACCCCCGGGACAGGGAATGGCTTCTCCTACGAGCAGTACTTC	NA	TRBV28	TRBJ2-7	TRBD1
CASLLGDKGEGYTF	TGTGCCAGCCTCCTCGGGGACAAAGGGGAGGGCTACACCTTC	NA	TRBV27	TRBJ1-2	NA
CAISREGGMNTEAFF	TGTGCCATCAGCAGGGAGGGTGGCATGAACACTGAAGCTTTCTTT	NA	TRBV10-3	TRBJ1-1	NA
CSVVGVTGGRFHNEQFF	TGCAGCGTTGTTGGTGTCACAGGGGGCAGGTTCCACAATGAGCAGTTCTTC	NA	TRBV29-1	TRBJ2-1	TRBD1
CASPWGGKWEKLFF	TGTGCCAGTCCCTGGGGGGGGAAATGGGAAAAACTGTTTTTT	NA	TRBV19	TRBJ1-4	NA
CAISEQLGGAEAFF	TGTGCCATCAGTGAGCAACTCGGGGGGGCGGAAGCTTTCTTT	NA	TRBV10-3	TRBJ1-1	NA
CAWSPNRGMNTEAFF	TGTGCCTGGAGTCCCAACAGGGGGATGAACACTGAAGCTTTCTTT	NA	TRBV30	TRBJ1-1	TRBD1
CASSDRTVAQGTQYF	TGTGCCAGCAGTGACCGGACAGTGGCGCAAGGTACGCAGTATTTT	NA	TRBV25-1	TRBJ2-3	NA
CTSSQLRDRVINEQFF	TGCACCAGCAGCCAACTCCGGGACAGGGTAATCAATGAGCAGTTCTTC	once	TRBV1	TRBJ2-1	NA